This T cell receptor (beta chain) was recovered during a study of cytomegalovirus exposure and HLA in healthy donors. Study-level results: There were some V segments, including TRBV6-2 and TRBV6-3, excluded as indistinguishable.

In regard to this clone: What it recognizes is unknown.

The length of the CDR3 is 16 residues. The germline gives CDR1 MDHEN, CDR2 SYDVKM. Unmatched junction bases numbered 7, after V lost 6 bases and J lost 3 bases. PCR employed 60 Vbeta and 13 Jbeta primers. The repertoire was sequenced with immunoSEQ multiplex PCR; TCRdb's copy has only in-frame clones and lacks some. The sample holds 100,000 or so clones, under 85% seen once. The chain has TRBV28 and TRBJ1-5, with 11 bases identical to TRBD1. The sequence derives from a woman aged 40 to 50 in good health and CMV-seropositive. Sequenced material: PBMCs. The CDR3 bases are TGTGCCAGCAGGGGACAGGGGGGTGGTAACAATCAGCCCCAGCATTTT. Residues: CASRGQGGGNNQPQHF.